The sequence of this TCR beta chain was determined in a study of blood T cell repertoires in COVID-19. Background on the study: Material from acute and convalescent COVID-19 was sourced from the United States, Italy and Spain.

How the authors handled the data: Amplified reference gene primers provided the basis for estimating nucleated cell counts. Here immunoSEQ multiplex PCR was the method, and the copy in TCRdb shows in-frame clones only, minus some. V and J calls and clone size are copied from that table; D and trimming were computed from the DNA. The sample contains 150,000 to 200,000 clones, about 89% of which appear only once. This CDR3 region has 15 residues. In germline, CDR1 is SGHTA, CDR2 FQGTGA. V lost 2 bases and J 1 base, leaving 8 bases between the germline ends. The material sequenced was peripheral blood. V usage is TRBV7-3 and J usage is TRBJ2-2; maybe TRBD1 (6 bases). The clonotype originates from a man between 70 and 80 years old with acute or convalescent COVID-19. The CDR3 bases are TGTGCCAGCAGCTTAGAGACAGGGAACACCGGGGAGCTGTTTTTT. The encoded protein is CASSLETGNTGELFF.